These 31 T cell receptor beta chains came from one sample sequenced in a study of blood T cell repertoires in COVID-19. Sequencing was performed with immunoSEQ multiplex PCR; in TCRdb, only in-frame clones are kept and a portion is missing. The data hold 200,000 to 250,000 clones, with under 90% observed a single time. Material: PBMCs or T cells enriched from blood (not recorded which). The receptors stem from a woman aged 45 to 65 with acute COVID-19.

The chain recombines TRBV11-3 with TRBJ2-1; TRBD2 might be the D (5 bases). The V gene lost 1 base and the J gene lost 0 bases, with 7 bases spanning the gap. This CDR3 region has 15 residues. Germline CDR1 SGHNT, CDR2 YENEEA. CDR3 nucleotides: TGTGCCAGCAGCTTAGGAGGGCCCTCCTACAATGAGCAGTTCTTC. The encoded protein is CASSLGGPSYNEQFF.

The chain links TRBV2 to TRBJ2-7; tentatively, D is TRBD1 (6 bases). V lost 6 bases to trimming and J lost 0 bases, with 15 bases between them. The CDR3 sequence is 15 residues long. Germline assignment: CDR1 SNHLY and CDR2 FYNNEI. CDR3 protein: CASRGMRGSSYEQYF. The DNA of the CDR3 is TGTGCCAGCAGGGGAATGAGGGGGAGCTCCTACGAGCAGTACTTC.

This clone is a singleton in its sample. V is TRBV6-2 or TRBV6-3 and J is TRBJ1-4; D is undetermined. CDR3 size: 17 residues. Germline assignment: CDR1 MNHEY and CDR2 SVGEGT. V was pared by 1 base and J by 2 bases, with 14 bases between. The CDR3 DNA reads TGTGCCAGCAGTTACTTGGAAGGGAGTGCGACTAATGAAAAACTGTTTTTT. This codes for CASSYLEGSATNEKLFF.

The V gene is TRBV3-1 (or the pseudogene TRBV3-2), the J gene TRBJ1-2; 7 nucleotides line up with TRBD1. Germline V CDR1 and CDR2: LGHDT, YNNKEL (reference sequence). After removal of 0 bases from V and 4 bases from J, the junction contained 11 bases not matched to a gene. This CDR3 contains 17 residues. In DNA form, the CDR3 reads TGTGCCAGCAGCCAAGAAGTACCGGGACAGCGTTCCTATGGCTACACCTTC. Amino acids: CASSQEVPGQRSYGYTF.

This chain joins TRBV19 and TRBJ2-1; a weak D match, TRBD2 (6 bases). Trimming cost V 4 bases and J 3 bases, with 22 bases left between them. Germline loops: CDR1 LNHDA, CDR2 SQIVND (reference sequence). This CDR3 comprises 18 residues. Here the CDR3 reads CASSKALSWGGIYNEQFF. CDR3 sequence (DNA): TGTGCCAGTAGTAAAGCCCTCTCATGGGGCGGGATCTACAATGAGCAGTTCTTC.

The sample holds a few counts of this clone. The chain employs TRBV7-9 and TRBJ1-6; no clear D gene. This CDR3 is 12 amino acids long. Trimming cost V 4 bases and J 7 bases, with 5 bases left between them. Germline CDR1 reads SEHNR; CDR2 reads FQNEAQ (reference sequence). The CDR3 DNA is TGTGCCAGCAGCTCTGGCAATTCACCCCTCCACTTT. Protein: CASSSGNSPLHF.

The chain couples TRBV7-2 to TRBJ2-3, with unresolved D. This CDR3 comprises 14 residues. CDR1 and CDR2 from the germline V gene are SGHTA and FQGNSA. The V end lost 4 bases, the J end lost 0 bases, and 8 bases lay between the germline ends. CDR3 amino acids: CASSSLASTDTQYF. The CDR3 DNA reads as TGTGCCAGCAGCTCATTAGCTAGCACAGATACGCAGTATTTT. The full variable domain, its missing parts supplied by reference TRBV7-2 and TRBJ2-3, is GAGVSQSPSNKVTEKGKDVELRCDPISGHTALYWYRQSLGQGLEFLIYFQGNSAPDKSGLPSDRFSAERTGGSVSTLTIQRTQQEDSAVYLCASSSLASTDTQYFGPGTRLTVL.

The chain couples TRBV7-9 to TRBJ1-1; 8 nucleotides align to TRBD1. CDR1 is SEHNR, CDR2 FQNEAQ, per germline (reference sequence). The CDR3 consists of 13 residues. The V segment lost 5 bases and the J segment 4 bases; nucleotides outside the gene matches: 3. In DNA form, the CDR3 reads TGTGCCAGCAGCCAGGGACAGGCCACTGAAGCTTTCTTT. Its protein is CASSQGQATEAFF.

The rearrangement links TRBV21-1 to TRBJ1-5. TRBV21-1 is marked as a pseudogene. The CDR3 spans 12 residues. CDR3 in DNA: TGTGCCAGCAGCAATACTTTTCAGCCCCAGCATTTT. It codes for CASSNTFQPQHF.

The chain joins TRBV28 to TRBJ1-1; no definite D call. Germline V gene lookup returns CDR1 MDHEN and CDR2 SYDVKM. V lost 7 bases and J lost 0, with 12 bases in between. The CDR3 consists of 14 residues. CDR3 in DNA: TGTGCCAGCACCTTGAGGGCCATGAACACTGAAGCTTTCTTT. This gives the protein CASTLRAMNTEAFF.

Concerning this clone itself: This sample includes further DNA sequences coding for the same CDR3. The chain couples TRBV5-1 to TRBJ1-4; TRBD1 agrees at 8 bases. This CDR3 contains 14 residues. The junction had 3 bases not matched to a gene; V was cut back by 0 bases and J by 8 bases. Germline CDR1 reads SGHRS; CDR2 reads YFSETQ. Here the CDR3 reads CASSLGQGKEKLFF. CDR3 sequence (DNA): TGCGCCAGCAGCTTGGGACAGGGGAAGGAAAAACTGTTTTTT.

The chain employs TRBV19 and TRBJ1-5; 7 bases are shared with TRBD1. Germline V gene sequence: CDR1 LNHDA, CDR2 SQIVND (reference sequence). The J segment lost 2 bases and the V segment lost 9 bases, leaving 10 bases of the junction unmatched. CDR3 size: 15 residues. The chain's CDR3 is CASHPAGQGNQPQHF. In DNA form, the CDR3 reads TGTGCCAGCCACCCTGCAGGACAGGGCAATCAGCCCCAGCATTTT.

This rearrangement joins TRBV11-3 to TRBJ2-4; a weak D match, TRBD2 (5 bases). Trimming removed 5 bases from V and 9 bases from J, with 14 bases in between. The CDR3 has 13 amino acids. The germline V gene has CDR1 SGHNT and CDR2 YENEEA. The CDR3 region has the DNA TGTGCCAGCAGCCGCGGTGTCGAGGGCATTCAGTACTTC. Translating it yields CASSRGVEGIQYF.

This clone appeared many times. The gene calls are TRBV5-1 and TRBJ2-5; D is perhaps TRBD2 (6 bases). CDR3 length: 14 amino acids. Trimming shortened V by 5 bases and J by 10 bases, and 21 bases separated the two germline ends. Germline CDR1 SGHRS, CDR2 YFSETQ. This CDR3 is CASSRQSPEGGQYF. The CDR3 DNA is TGCGCCAGCAGTAGGCAGTCCCCGGAGGGTGGCCAGTACTTC.

This CDR3 is CASSLGGERNYGYTF. CDR3 DNA sequence: TGTGCCAGCAGCCTCGGGGGGGAAAGGAACTATGGCTACACCTTC. The genes are TRBV7-8 and TRBJ1-2, with D perhaps matching TRBD1 (5 bases). Trimming removed 5 bases at V and 2 bases at J, with 15 bases between. The CDR3 has 15 amino acids. CDR1 and CDR2 from the germline V gene are SGHVS and FQNEAQ.

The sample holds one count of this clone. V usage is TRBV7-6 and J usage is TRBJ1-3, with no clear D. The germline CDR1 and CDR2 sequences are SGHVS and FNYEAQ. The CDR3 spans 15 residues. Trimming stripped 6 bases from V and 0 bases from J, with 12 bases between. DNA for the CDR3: TGTGCCAGCAGTTTTGACTGGAGCTCTGGAAACACCATATATTTT. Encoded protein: CASSFDWSSGNTIYF.

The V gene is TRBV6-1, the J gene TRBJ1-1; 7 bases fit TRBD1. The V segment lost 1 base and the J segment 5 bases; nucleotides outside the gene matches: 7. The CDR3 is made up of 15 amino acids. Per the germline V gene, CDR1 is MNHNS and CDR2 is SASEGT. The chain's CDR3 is CASSEDRGVGTEAFF. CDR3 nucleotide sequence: TGTGCCAGCAGTGAAGACAGGGGCGTGGGTACTGAAGCTTTCTTT.

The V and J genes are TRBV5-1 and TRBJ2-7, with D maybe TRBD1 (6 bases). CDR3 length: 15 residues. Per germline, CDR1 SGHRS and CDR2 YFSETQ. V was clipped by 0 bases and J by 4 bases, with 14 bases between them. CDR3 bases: TGCGCCAGCAGCTTGGCTCTCGACAGGTTGTACGAGCAGTACTTC. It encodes CASSLALDRLYEQYF.

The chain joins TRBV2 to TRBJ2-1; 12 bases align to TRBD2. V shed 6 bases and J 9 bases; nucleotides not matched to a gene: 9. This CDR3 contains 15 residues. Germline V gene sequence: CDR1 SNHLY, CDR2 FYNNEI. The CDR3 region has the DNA TGTGCCAGCAGCTCAACTAGCGGGGGGTTAGGTGAGCAGTTCTTC. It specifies CASSSTSGGLGEQFF.

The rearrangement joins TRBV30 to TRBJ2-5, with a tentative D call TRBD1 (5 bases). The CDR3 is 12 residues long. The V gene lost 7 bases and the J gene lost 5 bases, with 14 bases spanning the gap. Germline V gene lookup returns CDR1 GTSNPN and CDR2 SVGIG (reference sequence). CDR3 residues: CAYDSKVETQYF. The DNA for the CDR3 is TGTGCCTATGACAGTAAGGTCGAGACCCAGTACTTC.

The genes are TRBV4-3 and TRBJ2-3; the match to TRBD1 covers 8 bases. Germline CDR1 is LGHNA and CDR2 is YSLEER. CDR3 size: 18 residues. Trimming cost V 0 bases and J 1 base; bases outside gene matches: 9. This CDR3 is CASSQDGPQGAGTDTQYF. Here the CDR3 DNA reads TGCGCCAGCAGCCAAGATGGCCCCCAGGGGGCCGGCACAGATACGCAGTATTTT.

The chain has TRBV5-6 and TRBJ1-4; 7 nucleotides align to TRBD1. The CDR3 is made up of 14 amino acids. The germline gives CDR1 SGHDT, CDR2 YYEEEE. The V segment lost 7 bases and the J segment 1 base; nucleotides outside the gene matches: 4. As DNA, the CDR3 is TGTGCCAGCGGCTACAGGGGAACTAATGAAAAACTGTTTTTT. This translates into CASGYRGTNEKLFF.

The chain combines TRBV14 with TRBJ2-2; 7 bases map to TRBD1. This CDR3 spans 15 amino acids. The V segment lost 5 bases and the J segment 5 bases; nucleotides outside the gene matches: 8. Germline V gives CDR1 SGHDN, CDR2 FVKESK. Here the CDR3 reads CASSGPGQITGELFF. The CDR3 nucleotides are TGTGCCAGCAGCGGGCCGGGACAGATAACCGGGGAGCTGTTTTTT.

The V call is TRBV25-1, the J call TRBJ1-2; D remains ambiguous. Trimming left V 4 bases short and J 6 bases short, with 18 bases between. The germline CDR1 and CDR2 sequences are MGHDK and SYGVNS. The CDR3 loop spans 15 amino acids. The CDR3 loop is CASSGARDTGNGYTF. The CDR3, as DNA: TGTGCCAGCAGTGGAGCTCGCGACACCGGAAATGGCTACACCTTC.

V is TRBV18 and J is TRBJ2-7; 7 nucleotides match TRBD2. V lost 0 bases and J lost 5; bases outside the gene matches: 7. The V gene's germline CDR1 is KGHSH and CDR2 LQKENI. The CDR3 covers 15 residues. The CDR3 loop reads CASSPPGGIGHEQYF. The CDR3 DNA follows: TGTGCCAGCTCACCACCGGGGGGGATTGGCCACGAGCAGTACTTC.

The DNA for the CDR3 is TGTGCCAGCTCGCAGGGGGGTGGTAGCAATCAGCCCCAGCATTTT. Its translation is CASSQGGGSNQPQHF. The chain is built from TRBV18 and TRBJ1-5; 7 nucleotides match TRBD1. The CDR3 has 15 amino acids. Trimming took 6 bases from V and 0 from J; bases not matched to a gene: 5. Germline-derived CDR1 and CDR2 are KGHSH and LQKENI.

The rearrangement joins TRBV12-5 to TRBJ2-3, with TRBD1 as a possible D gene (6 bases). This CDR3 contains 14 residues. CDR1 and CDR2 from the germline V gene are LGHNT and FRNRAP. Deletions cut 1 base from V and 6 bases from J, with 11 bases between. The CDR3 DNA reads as TGTGCTAGTGGTTTGGACAAGGGGGACGATACGCAGTATTTT. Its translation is CASGLDKGDDTQYF.

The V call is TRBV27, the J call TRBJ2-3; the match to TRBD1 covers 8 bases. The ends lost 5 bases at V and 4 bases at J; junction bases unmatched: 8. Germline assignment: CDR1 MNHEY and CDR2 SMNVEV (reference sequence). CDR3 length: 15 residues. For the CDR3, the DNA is TGTGCCAGCAGTACGGGACAGGTGGTTGCAGATACGCAGTATTTT. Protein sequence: CASSTGQVVADTQYF.

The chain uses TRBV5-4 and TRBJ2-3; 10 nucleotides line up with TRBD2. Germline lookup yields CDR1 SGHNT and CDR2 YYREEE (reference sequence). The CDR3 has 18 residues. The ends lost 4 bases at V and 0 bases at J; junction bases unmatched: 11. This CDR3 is CASSPGLADSPSTDTQYF. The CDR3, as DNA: TGTGCCAGCAGCCCTGGACTAGCGGACTCCCCTAGCACAGATACGCAGTATTTT.

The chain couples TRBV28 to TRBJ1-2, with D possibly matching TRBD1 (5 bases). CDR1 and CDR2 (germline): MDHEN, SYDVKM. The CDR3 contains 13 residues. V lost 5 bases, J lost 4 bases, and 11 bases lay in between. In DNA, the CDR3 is TGTGCCAGCAGTACGGGACTCTTCTATGGCTACACCTTC. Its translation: CASSTGLFYGYTF.

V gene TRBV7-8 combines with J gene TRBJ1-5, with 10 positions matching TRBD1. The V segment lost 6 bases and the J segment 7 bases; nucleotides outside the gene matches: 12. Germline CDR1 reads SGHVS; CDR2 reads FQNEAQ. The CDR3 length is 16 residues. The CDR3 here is CASRAGQGRSGQPQHF. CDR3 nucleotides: TGTGCCAGCAGGGCGGGACAGGGGCGGTCCGGACAGCCCCAGCATTTT.